These 22 T cell receptor beta chains originate from one sample sequenced in a study of human CD4 T cells and Enterobacteriaceae. Assay used: immunoSEQ multiplex PCR; TCRdb lists only in-frame clones, some missing. The data hold some 30,000 clones, with just under 85% observed a single time. All CD4+ cells other than CD45RA+CCR7+CD95- naive cells were sorted as memory, over 98% pure. What was sequenced was memory CD4+ T cells from blood. These receptors all stem from a human donor in good health.

The V gene is TRBV5-1, the J gene TRBJ1-1; possible D gene TRBD1, 5 bases. This CDR3 is built from 14 residues. Per germline, CDR1 SGHRS and CDR2 YFSETQ. V was clipped by 2 bases and J by 3 bases, with 11 bases between them. The CDR3 region is CASSFLATDTEAFF. In DNA form, the CDR3 reads TGCGCCAGCAGCTTTCTAGCGACAGACACTGAAGCTTTCTTT.

By share, this clone ranks as medium-sized (0.01 to 0.1%). The gene calls are TRBV19 and TRBJ1-1; D uncertain. This CDR3 has 14 amino acids. CDR1 and CDR2 from the germline V gene are LNHDA and SQIVND (reference sequence). Trimming pared 7 bases from V and 2 bases from J, leaving 14 bases between. CDR3 residues: CASNKGGENTEAFF. The CDR3 region has the DNA TGTGCCAGTAACAAGGGCGGTGAAAACACTGAAGCTTTCTTT.

There are a few counts of this clone. The chain is built from TRBV28 and TRBJ1-2; D is unresolved. CDR1 MDHEN and CDR2 SYDVKM come from the germline V gene. The V and J ends lost 4 bases and 4 bases respectively, with 19 bases between them. The CDR3 runs 16 residues. The CDR3 nucleotides read TGTGCCAGCAGTTCCCCCGGCTTGGAGGTGGGCTATGGCTACACCTTC. Its protein is CASSSPGLEVGYGYTF.

This chain joins TRBV28 and TRBJ2-7; TRBD1 matches at 11 bases. The CDR3 is 15 residues long. Germline V gene lookup returns CDR1 MDHEN and CDR2 SYDVKM. V was pared by 4 bases and J by 5 bases, with 7 bases of the junction left unmatched. In DNA, the CDR3 is TGTGCCAGCAGTTCCCCCGGGACAGGGGGGCACGAGCAGTACTTC. Translated: CASSSPGTGGHEQYF.

The genes are TRBV5-1 and TRBJ2-4; D gene ambiguous. Germline assignment: CDR1 SGHRS and CDR2 YFSETQ. The V gene lost 2 bases and the J gene lost 2 bases, with 11 bases spanning the gap. The CDR3 extends over 15 amino acids. CDR3 amino acids: CASSFEVGSKNIQYF. DNA for the CDR3: TGCGCCAGCAGCTTTGAGGTCGGTTCCAAAAACATTCAGTACTTC. The variable domain in full, with the rest retrieved from reference TRBV5-1 and TRBJ2-4, is KAGVTQTPRYLIKTRGQQVTLSCSPISGHRSVSWYQQTPGQGLQFLFEYFSETQRNKGNFPGRFSGRQFSNSRSEMNVSTLELGDSALYLCASSFEVGSKNIQYFGAGTRLSVL.

The V gene is TRBV7-2, the J gene TRBJ2-1, with no clear D. CDR1 is SGHTA and CDR2 is FQGNSA in the germline V gene. V lost 5 bases and J 6 bases, leaving 14 bases between the germline ends. The CDR3 length is 14 residues. The CDR3 spells CASSPELRFNEQFF. CDR3 nucleotides: TGTGCCAGCAGCCCCGAGTTGAGGTTCAATGAGCAGTTCTTC.

V gene TRBV7-8 combines with J gene TRBJ2-1; D may be TRBD2 (6 bases). Germline V gives CDR1 SGHVS, CDR2 FQNEAQ. The V end was cut by 3 bases, the J end by 10 bases, with 16 bases between. The CDR3 has 14 residues. CDR3 in amino acids: CASSLDGRRGEQFF. In DNA form, the CDR3 reads TGTGCCAGCAGCTTGGACGGGAGAAGAGGGGAGCAGTTCTTC. The variable domain in full, completed from reference TRBV7-8 and TRBJ2-1, reads GAGVSQSPRYKVAKRGQDVALRCDPISGHVSLFWYQQALGQGPEFLTYFQNEAQLDKSGLPSDRFFAERPEGSVSTLKIQRTQQEDSAVYLCASSLDGRRGEQFFGPGTRLTVL.

J is TRBJ1-2 and V is TRBV5-8, with a tentative D call TRBD1 (5 bases). The germline gives CDR1 SGHTS, CDR2 YDEGEE. The CDR3 consists of 14 residues. Trimming took 0 bases from V and 2 from J, leaving 8 bases between them. The CDR3 here is CASSLARANYGYTF. The CDR3 DNA is TGTGCCAGCAGCTTGGCCAGGGCGAACTATGGCTACACCTTC.

The V and J genes are TRBV28 and TRBJ2-1; D uncertain. There are 13 residues in the CDR3. Germline-derived CDR1 and CDR2 are MDHEN and SYDVKM. V was trimmed by 4 bases and J by 15 bases, leaving 19 bases between them. The CDR3 nucleotides are TGTGCCAGCAGTTCCCACCGGGCCGGGTTCGGGTTCTTC. Amino acid sequence: CASSSHRAGFGFF. The complete variable domain, with remaining parts taken from reference TRBV28 and TRBJ2-1, reads DVKVTQSSRYLVKRTGEKVFLECVQDMDHENMFWYRQDPGLGLRLIYFSYDVKMKEKGDIPEGYSVSREKKERFSLILESASTNQTSMYLCASSSHRAGFGFFGPGTRLTVL.

The chain has TRBV19 and TRBJ1-2; 7 bases agree with TRBD1. Germline CDR1 reads LNHDA; CDR2 reads SQIVND (reference sequence). CDR3 length equals 17 residues. J gave up 0 bases and V 5 bases, and 12 bases lay outside the gene matches. The CDR3 DNA follows: TGTGCCAGTAGTGCAGGAGATTGGACAGGCCCTAACTATGGCTACACCTTC. It encodes CASSAGDWTGPNYGYTF.

This chain uses TRBV7-2 with TRBJ2-2; 11 positions match TRBD2. Germline V CDR1 and CDR2: SGHTA, FQGNSA. Trimming took 1 base from V and 3 from J; bases not matched to a gene: 10. CDR3 length equals 19 residues. The DNA for the CDR3 is TGTGCCAGCAGCTTAGAAGGTCTAGCGGGAGGACTCGACACCGGGGAGCTGTTTTTT. Protein product: CASSLEGLAGGLDTGELFF.

The rearrangement links TRBV27 to TRBJ2-1; D might be TRBD2 (5 bases). Germline CDR1 MNHEY, CDR2 SMNVEV (reference sequence). V was trimmed by 6 bases and J by 5 bases, leaving 11 bases between them. There are 13 residues in the CDR3. CDR3 loop: CASSHLANNEQFF. In nucleotides, the CDR3 is TGTGCCAGCAGCCATCTAGCTAACAATGAGCAGTTCTTC.

V and J are TRBV5-6 and TRBJ2-3; D is undetermined. The CDR3 is 11 amino acids. Germline values: CDR1 SGHDT, CDR2 YYEEEE. The germline V and J ends were trimmed by 1 base and 4 bases, with 1 base remaining between them. CDR3 coding DNA: TGTGCCAGCAGCTTGTCAGATACGCAGTATTTT. It translates to CASSLSDTQYF.

In its sample, this clone was seen once. The genes are TRBV28 and TRBJ2-7; 7 nucleotides line up with TRBD2. CDR3 length: 14 residues. Unmatched junction bases numbered 12, after V lost 8 bases and J lost 5 bases. Germline CDR1 MDHEN, CDR2 SYDVKM. The CDR3 here is CASQLAAPRNEQYF. The CDR3 region has the DNA TGTGCCAGCCAGCTAGCGGCCCCTCGGAACGAGCAGTACTTC.

CDR3 nucleotide sequence: TGCAGCGTGGCCCAACTAGCGGGAGGGCCGGGTTCAGATACGCAGTATTTT. This encodes CSVAQLAGGPGSDTQYF. The chain is built from TRBV29-1 and TRBJ2-3; 13 bases line up with TRBD2. V shed 6 bases and J 4 bases; nucleotides not matched to a gene: 13. Germline V gene data show CDR1 as SQVTM and CDR2 as ANQGSEA. The CDR3 sequence is 17 residues long.

In this sample, this clone turned up a few times. This chain links TRBV29-1 with TRBJ2-7; 7 positions agree with TRBD2. Germline V gene data show CDR1 as SQVTM and CDR2 as ANQGSEA. The CDR3 loop spans 13 amino acids. The V gene end was trimmed by 6 bases and the J gene end by 0 bases; junction bases not matched to a gene: 5. Here the CDR3 DNA reads TGCAGCGTCCTCGGGAGGAGCTCCTACGAGCAGTACTTC. It translates to CSVLGRSSYEQYF.

This chain links TRBV6-6 with TRBJ2-5; TRBD2 aligns across 9 bases. This CDR3 has 15 amino acids. V dropped 6 bases and J dropped 5; count of bases not matched to a gene: 10. Germline V lookup: CDR1 MNHNY, CDR2 SVGAGI (reference sequence). Here the CDR3 reads CASSFGGSGSETQYF. The CDR3 region has the DNA TGTGCCAGCAGCTTTGGTGGTAGCGGGAGCGAGACCCAGTACTTC.

CDR3 coding DNA: TGTGCCAGCAGCCAGGGAGACCAGCATGTTATTTGGGGTGGCTACACCTTC. Translation: CASSQGDQHVIWGGYTF. The V gene is TRBV7-9, the J gene TRBJ1-2; D is possibly TRBD1 (5 bases). The CDR3 extends over 17 amino acids. Between the trimmed V and J ends, which lost 5 bases and 7 bases, there was a span of 26 bases. Germline V gene lookup returns CDR1 SEHNR and CDR2 FQNEAQ (reference sequence).

V is TRBV19 and J is TRBJ2-1, with 7 bases aligning to TRBD1. Per germline, CDR1 LNHDA and CDR2 SQIVND (reference sequence). The CDR3 is made up of 13 amino acids. The ends lost 6 bases at V and 3 bases at J; junction bases unmatched: 2. The DNA for the CDR3 is TGTGCCAGTAGGACAGGGCGCTACAATGAGCAGTTCTTC. Translation: CASRTGRYNEQFF.

This clone was observed once. J is TRBJ2-1 and V is TRBV6-4; 9 positions match TRBD2. The CDR3 is 15 amino acids. The junction had 11 bases not matched to a gene; V was cut back by 6 bases and J by 8 bases. Looked up from germline, CDR1 is MRHNA and CDR2 is SNTAGT. DNA for the CDR3: TGTGCCAGCAGATATGGGACTAGCTGGTGTTATGAGCAGTTCTTC. This translates into CASRYGTSWCYEQFF.

The chain carries TRBV5-1 and TRBJ1-1, with a tentative D call TRBD1 (5 bases). CDR3 length: 12 amino acids. Trimming stripped 7 bases from V and 3 bases from J, with 10 bases between. CDR1 SGHRS and CDR2 YFSETQ come from the germline V gene. The CDR3 region is CASGGGDTEAFF. Here the CDR3 DNA reads TGCGCCAGCGGGGGTGGGGACACTGAAGCTTTCTTT.

The chain employs TRBV2 and TRBJ2-2; tentative D call: TRBD2 (5 bases). Germline assignment: CDR1 SNHLY and CDR2 FYNNEI. The V and J ends lost 6 bases and 5 bases respectively, with 16 bases between them. There are 15 residues in the CDR3. CDR3 loop: CASREGSLRTGELFF. In DNA form, the CDR3 reads TGTGCCAGCAGAGAGGGCAGCTTGAGAACCGGGGAGCTGTTTTTT.